This paragraph reports one TCR beta chain. A multiplex PCR was run with 60 Vbeta primers and 13 Jbeta primers. The data were produced by immunoSEQ multiplex PCR, yet TCRdb's version contains in-frame clones alone and is incomplete. The sample includes about 180,000 clones, almost 85% of them seen just once. Germline lookup yields CDR1 MDHEN and CDR2 SYDVKM. V shed 5 bases and J 5 bases; nucleotides not matched to a gene: 3. The CDR3 is 14 amino acids. The data derive from a study of cytomegalovirus exposure and HLA in healthy donors. The sequence derives from a woman between 45 and 65 years old in good health and CMV-seronegative. The sample taken for sequencing was PBMCs. The chain employs TRBV28 and TRBJ1-6; 7 bases align to TRBD1. The CDR3 coding sequence is TGTGCCAGCAGTCCCACAGGGGATAATTCACCCCTCCACTTT. Translating gives CASSPTGDNSPLHF.